Listed below are T cell receptor beta chains from one sample, sequenced in a study of stem cell transplantation in POMP-related autoinflammatory disease. Repertoires were generated with immunoSEQ multiplex PCR, while TCRdb's copy carries only in-frame clones and drops some. The sample records 68,000 or so clones, roughly 88% being singletons. The sequences come from CD4+ T cells from PBMCs, collected after stem cell transplantation. Every receptor here comes from a human patient with POMP-related autoinflammation and immune dysregulation (PRAID). Some T cells may possibly be graft donor cells. Both conserved end residues are part of each CDR3. A D gene is named only where the DNA matches it firmly. Some rows mark clone size as missing; the rest say once, few, many or name a class of expanded clone.

CDR3aa	CDR3nt	j_gene	len	v_gene	abundance	d_gene
CASSFEGQGGETQYF	TGCGCCAGCAGCTTTGAGGGACAGGGAGGGGAGACCCAGTACTTC	TRBJ2-5	15	TRBV5-1	NA	TRBD1
CASSLGRRTIPYEQYF	TGTGCCAGCAGTTTAGGGCGTCGGACTATACCCTACGAGCAGTACTTC	TRBJ2-7	16	TRBV28	NA	NA
CAISESPASGGASSTDTQYF	TGTGCCATCAGTGAGTCGCCGGCTAGCGGGGGGGCAAGTAGCACAGATACGCAGTATTTT	TRBJ2-3	20	TRBV10-3	few	TRBD2
CASSWGPSGNRDEQYF	TGTGCCAGCAGTTGGGGCCCTAGCGGGAACAGGGACGAGCAGTACTTC	TRBJ2-7	16	TRBV28	NA	TRBD2
CASSLGGGQGQETQYF	TGTGCCAGCAGCTTAGGGGGGGGCCAGGGTCAAGAGACCCAGTACTTC	TRBJ2-5	16	TRBV5-4	NA	NA
CASRRPPFGNTEAFF	TGTGCCAGTAGGAGGCCCCCATTTGGGAACACTGAAGCTTTCTTT	TRBJ1-1	15	TRBV19	NA	NA
CAWSGFGYEQYF	TGTGCCTGGAGTGGATTCGGTTACGAGCAGTACTTC	TRBJ2-7	12	TRBV30	NA	NA
CASSFQRGQPQHF	TGTGCCAGCAGTTTTCAAAGGGGACAGCCCCAGCATTTT	TRBJ1-5	13	TRBV12-3/TRBV12-4	NA	NA
CASSPGRASIGYTF	TGTGCCAGTAGCCCGGGCAGGGCCTCTATTGGCTACACCTTC	TRBJ1-2	14	TRBV19	NA	NA
CSVEYRDRGAYEQYF	TGCAGCGTTGAATACCGGGACAGGGGGGCCTACGAGCAGTACTTC	TRBJ2-7	15	TRBV29-1	NA	TRBD1
CASNGRRYQETQYF	TGTGCCAGTAACGGGAGGCGGTACCAAGAGACCCAGTACTTC	TRBJ2-5	14	TRBV19	NA	TRBD2
CASSENWRTGSYEQYF	TGTGCCAGCAGTGAAAATTGGAGGACAGGTTCCTACGAGCAGTACTTC	TRBJ2-7	16	TRBV6-1	NA	TRBD1
CASSFLAPGTQYF	TGTGCCAGCAGTTTTTTGGCCCCCGGGACCCAGTACTTC	TRBJ2-5	13	TRBV28	once	NA
CASSLDHTDTQYF	TGTGCCAGCAGCTTAGACCACACAGATACGCAGTATTTT	TRBJ2-3	13	TRBV11-1	NA	NA
CASRRTSGEETQYF	TGTGCCAGCAGAAGGACTAGCGGGGAAGAGACCCAGTACTTC	TRBJ2-5	14	TRBV7-9	NA	TRBD2
CSASGGGTDTQYF	TGCAGTGCTAGTGGGGGGGGCACAGATACGCAGTATTTT	TRBJ2-3	13	TRBV20-1	NA	TRBD2
CASSFGPGGMNTEAFF	TGCGCCAGCAGCTTTGGGCCGGGAGGTATGAACACTGAAGCTTTCTTT	TRBJ1-1	16	TRBV5-1	NA	NA
CASRATGGEKLFF	TGTGCCAGCAGAGCCACCGGCGGTGAAAAACTGTTTTTT	TRBJ1-4	13	TRBV6-5	NA	NA
CASSLARADTQYF	TGTGCCAGCAGTTTAGCGCGGGCGGATACGCAGTATTTT	TRBJ2-3	13	TRBV12-3/TRBV12-4	NA	NA
CSVKGMGNQPQHF	TGCAGCGTTAAGGGGATGGGCAATCAGCCCCAGCATTTT	TRBJ1-5	13	TRBV29-1	NA	NA
CASSYSWTDYGYTF	TGTGCCAGCAGTTACTCATGGACGGATTATGGCTACACCTTC	TRBJ1-2	14	TRBV6-5	few	NA
CASSQVASRSLGTGELFF	TGTGCCAGCAGCCAAGTCGCTTCAAGGTCGTTGGGCACCGGGGAGCTGTTTTTT	TRBJ2-2	18	TRBV3-1/TRBV3-2	NA	NA
CATSRGQRANYGYTF	TGTGCCACCAGCAGAGGACAGCGAGCTAACTATGGCTACACCTTC	TRBJ1-2	15	TRBV15	NA	NA
CASSHHGASYNEQFF	TGTGCCAGCAGCCACCACGGGGCCTCCTACAATGAGCAGTTCTTC	TRBJ2-1	15	TRBV27	once	NA
CASSQVMETQYF	TGTGCCAGCAGCCAAGTTATGGAGACCCAGTACTTC	TRBJ2-5	12	TRBV3-1/TRBV3-2	NA	NA
CASSSSSGFSYEQYF	TGTGCCAGCAGCTCTAGTAGCGGGTTCTCCTACGAGCAGTACTTC	TRBJ2-7	15	TRBV11-2	NA	TRBD2
CASSWGTSGTGELFF	TGCGCCAGCAGCTGGGGGACTAGCGGGACCGGGGAGCTGTTTTTT	TRBJ2-2	15	TRBV5-1	NA	TRBD2
CASSLIGREQFF	TGCGCCAGCAGCTTGATTGGGCGTGAGCAGTTCTTC	TRBJ2-1	12	TRBV5-1	NA	NA
CASSPGGTDTQYF	TGTGCCAGCAGCCCTGGGGGCACAGATACGCAGTATTTT	TRBJ2-3	13	TRBV28	once	NA
CASRVGGTSAYEQYF	TGTGCCAGCAGAGTAGGAGGGACTAGCGCCTACGAGCAGTACTTC	TRBJ2-7	15	TRBV7-2	NA	TRBD2
CASGQEGSYNEQFF	TGTGCCAGCGGCCAGGAGGGATCCTACAATGAGCAGTTCTTC	TRBJ2-1	14	TRBV11-2	NA	NA
CSARTITEAFF	TGCAGTGCTAGAACAATTACTGAAGCTTTCTTT	TRBJ1-1	11	TRBV20-1	once	NA
CASSSPEGRYNEQFF	TGTGCCAGCAGCTCCCCAGAGGGCCGATACAATGAGCAGTTCTTC	TRBJ2-1	15	TRBV7-6	NA	NA
CASSPPYGRDTGELFF	TGTGCCAGCTCACCACCGTACGGGCGAGACACCGGGGAGCTGTTTTTT	TRBJ2-2	16	TRBV18	NA	NA
CASRKAGQGISTDTQYF	TGTGCCAGCAGAAAGGCGGGACAGGGGATAAGCACAGATACGCAGTATTTT	TRBJ2-3	17	TRBV5-4	NA	TRBD1
CASSVSPTYEQYF	TGTGCCAGCAGCGTATCGCCCACCTACGAGCAGTACTTC	TRBJ2-7	13	TRBV9	once	NA
CASSLAWGSDTIYF	TGTGCCAGCAGCTTAGCATGGGGGTCGGACACCATATATTTT	TRBJ1-3	14	TRBV7-9	NA	NA
CASSLGTGGFNEQFF	TGTGCCAGCAGCCTAGGGACAGGGGGGTTCAATGAGCAGTTCTTC	TRBJ2-1	15	TRBV3-1/TRBV3-2	NA	TRBD1
CASSPGQGNYGYTF	TGTGCCAGCAGCCCGGGACAGGGTAACTATGGCTACACCTTC	TRBJ1-2	14	TRBV7-9	NA	TRBD1
CASSHVRVKTQYF	TGTGCCAGCAGCCACGTCAGGGTGAAGACCCAGTACTTC	TRBJ2-5	13	TRBV3-1/TRBV3-2	NA	NA
CASSHGRTRGNGYTF	TGCGCCAGCAGCCATGGGAGGACAAGGGGCAATGGCTACACCTTC	TRBJ1-2	15	TRBV4-1	NA	NA
CATSDFLGYEQYF	TGTGCCACCAGTGATTTCTTGGGCTACGAGCAGTACTTC	TRBJ2-7	13	TRBV24-1	few	NA
CASSSTRTHEQYF	TGTGCCAGCAGCTCGACTCGGACCCACGAGCAGTACTTC	TRBJ2-7	13	TRBV7-3	NA	NA
CSVGQGKSEQFF	TGCAGCGTTGGACAGGGGAAGAGTGAGCAGTTCTTC	TRBJ2-1	12	TRBV29-1	NA	TRBD1
CAWSRLNRAGTEAFF	TGTGCCTGGAGTCGCCTTAACAGGGCTGGCACTGAAGCTTTCTTT	TRBJ1-1	15	TRBV30	NA	NA
CASSSDGTGDYEQYF	TGTGCCAGCAGTTCAGATGGGACAGGTGACTACGAGCAGTACTTC	TRBJ2-7	15	TRBV7-9	NA	TRBD1
CSAGGGNYGYTF	TGCAGCGCCGGCGGGGGGAACTATGGCTACACCTTC	TRBJ1-2	12	TRBV29-1	NA	NA
CASRRGGATDTQYF	TGCGCCAGCAGACGCGGGGGGGCCACAGATACGCAGTATTTT	TRBJ2-3	14	TRBV5-1	NA	TRBD2
CASSLIGSPLHF	TGTGCCAGCAGCTTGATAGGTTCACCCCTCCACTTT	TRBJ1-6	12	TRBV5-6	NA	NA
CASSEWAGAGGYTF	TGTGCCAGCAGTGAATGGGCAGGAGCGGGGGGCTACACCTTC	TRBJ1-2	14	TRBV25-1	NA	NA
CATSRDVQPQHF	TGTGCCACCAGCAGAGATGTTCAGCCCCAGCATTTT	TRBJ1-5	12	TRBV15	NA	NA
CASSTRAGAEGYTF	TGTGCCAGTAGTACGAGGGCGGGCGCGGAGGGCTACACCTTC	TRBJ1-2	14	TRBV19	NA	NA
CASSFLGGETQYF	TGTGCCAGCAGCTTCCTAGGGGGGGAGACCCAGTACTTC	TRBJ2-5	13	TRBV5-4	NA	NA
CASKQGAGANVLTF	TGCGCCAGCAAACAGGGGGCTGGGGCCAACGTCCTGACTTTC	TRBJ2-6	14	TRBV4-1	NA	TRBD1